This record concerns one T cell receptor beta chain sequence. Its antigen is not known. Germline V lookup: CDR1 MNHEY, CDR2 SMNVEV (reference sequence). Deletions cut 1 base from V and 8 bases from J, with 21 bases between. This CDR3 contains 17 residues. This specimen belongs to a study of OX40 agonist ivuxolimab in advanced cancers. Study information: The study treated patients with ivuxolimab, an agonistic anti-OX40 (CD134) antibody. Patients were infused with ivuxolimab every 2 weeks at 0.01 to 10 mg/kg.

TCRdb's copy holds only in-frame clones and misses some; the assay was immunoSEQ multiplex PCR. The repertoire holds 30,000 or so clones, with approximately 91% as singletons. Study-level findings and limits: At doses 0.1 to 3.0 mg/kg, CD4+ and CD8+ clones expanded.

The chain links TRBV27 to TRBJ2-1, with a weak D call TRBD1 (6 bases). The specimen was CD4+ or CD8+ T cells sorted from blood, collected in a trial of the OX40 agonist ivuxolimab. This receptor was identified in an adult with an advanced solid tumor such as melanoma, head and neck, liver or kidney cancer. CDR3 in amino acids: CASSLYLRTDRIDEQFF. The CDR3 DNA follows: TGTGCCAGCAGTTTATACCTACGGACAGACAGGATCGATGAGCAGTTCTTC.